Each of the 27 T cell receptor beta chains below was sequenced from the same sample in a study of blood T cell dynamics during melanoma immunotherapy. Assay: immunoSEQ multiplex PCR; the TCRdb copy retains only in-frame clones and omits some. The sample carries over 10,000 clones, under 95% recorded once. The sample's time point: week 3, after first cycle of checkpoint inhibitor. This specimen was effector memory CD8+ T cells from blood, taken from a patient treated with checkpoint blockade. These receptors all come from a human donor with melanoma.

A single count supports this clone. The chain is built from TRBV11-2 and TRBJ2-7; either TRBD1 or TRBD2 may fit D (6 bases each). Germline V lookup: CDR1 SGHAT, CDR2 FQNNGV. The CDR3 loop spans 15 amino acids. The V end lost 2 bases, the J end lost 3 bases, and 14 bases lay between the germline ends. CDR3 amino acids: CASSLSRGDFYEQYF. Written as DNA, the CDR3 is TGTGCCAGCAGCTTAAGTAGGGGGGACTTCTACGAGCAGTACTTC. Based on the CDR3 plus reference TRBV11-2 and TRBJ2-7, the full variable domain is EAGVAQSPRYKIIEKRQSVAFWCNPISGHATLYWYQQILGQGPKLLIQFQNNGVVDDSQLPKDRFSAERLKGVDSTLKIQPAKLEDSAVYLCASSLSRGDFYEQYFGPGTRLTVT.

The CDR3 reads CASNNVGGLDTEAFF. The CDR3 DNA is TGTGCCAGTAACAATGTTGGGGGGCTGGACACTGAAGCTTTCTTT. The chain has TRBV19 and TRBJ1-1; weak D call: TRBD1 (6 bases). CDR3 length: 15 residues. Trimming shortened V by 7 bases and J by 3 bases, and 18 bases separated the two germline ends. Germline values: CDR1 LNHDA, CDR2 SQIVND (reference sequence).

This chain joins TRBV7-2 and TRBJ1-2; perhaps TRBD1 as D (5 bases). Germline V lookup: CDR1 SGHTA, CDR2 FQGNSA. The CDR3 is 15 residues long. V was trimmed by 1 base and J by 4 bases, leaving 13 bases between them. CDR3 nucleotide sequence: TGTGCCAGCAGCTTAGTCTATGAGGGGACCTATGGCTACACCTTC. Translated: CASSLVYEGTYGYTF.

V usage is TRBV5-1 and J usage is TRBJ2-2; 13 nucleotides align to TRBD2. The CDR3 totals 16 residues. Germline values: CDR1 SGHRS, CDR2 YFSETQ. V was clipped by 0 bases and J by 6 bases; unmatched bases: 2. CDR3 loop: CASSLGLAGGSGELFF. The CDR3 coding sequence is TGCGCCAGCAGCTTGGGACTAGCGGGAGGATCCGGGGAGCTGTTTTTT.

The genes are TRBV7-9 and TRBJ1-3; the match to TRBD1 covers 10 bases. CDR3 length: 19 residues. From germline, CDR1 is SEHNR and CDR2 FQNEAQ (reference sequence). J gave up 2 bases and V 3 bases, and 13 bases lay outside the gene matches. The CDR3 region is CASSFPLLDRGRTGNTIYF. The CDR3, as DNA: TGTGCCAGCAGCTTTCCCCTACTAGACAGGGGGCGGACTGGAAACACCATATATTTT.

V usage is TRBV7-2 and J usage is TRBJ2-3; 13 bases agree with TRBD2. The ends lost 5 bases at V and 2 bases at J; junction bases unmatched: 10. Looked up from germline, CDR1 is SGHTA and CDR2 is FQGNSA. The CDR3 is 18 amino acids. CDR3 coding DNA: TGTGCCAGCAGCGGAGGTTGGACTAGCGGGAGACCCACAGATACGCAGTATTTT. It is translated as CASSGGWTSGRPTDTQYF.

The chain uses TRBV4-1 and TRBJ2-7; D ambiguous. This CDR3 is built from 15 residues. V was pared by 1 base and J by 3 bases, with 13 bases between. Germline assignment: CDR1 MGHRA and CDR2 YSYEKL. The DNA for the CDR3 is TGCGCCAGCAGCCAAGGTCGTGGTGGGAACTACGAGCAGTACTTC. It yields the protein CASSQGRGGNYEQYF.

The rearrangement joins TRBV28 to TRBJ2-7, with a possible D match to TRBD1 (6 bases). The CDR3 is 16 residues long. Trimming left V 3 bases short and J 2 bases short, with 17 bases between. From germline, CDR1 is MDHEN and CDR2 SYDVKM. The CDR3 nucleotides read TGTGCCAGCAGTTTGTTAGCTCCAGCAGGGGCCTACGAGCAGTACTTC. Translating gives CASSLLAPAGAYEQYF.

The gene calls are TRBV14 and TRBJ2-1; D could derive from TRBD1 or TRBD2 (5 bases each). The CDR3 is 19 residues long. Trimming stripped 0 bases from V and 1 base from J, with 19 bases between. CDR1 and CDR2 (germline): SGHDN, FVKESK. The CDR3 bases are TGTGCCAGCAGCCAAGATACGGGGTTCCAGGGATCTTCCTACAATGAGCAGTTCTTC. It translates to CASSQDTGFQGSSYNEQFF.

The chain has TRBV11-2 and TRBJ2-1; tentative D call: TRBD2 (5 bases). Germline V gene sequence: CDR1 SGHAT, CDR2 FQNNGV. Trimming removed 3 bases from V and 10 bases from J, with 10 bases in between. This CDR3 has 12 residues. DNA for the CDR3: TGTGCCAGCAGCTTCGTCAGAGGGGAGCAGTTCTTC. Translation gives CASSFVRGEQFF.

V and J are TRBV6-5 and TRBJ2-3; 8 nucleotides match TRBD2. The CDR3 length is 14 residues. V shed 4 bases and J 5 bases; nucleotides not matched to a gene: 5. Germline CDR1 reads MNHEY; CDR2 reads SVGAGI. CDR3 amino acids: CASSSPGLGDTQYF. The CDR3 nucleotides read TGTGCCAGCAGTTCCCCGGGACTAGGAGATACGCAGTATTTT.

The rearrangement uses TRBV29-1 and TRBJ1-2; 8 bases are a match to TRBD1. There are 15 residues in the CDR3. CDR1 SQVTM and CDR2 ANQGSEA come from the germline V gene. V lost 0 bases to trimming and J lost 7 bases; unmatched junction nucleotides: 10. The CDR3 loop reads CSVEEKAGGRGGYTF. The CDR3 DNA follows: TGCAGCGTTGAAGAGAAGGCAGGGGGCCGGGGTGGCTACACCTTC.

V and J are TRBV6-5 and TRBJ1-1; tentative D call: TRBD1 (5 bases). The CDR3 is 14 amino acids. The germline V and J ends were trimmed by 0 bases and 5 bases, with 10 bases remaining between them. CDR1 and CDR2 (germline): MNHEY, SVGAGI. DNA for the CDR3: TGTGCCAGCAGTTACTCTTTATCAGGGACTGAAGCTTTCTTT. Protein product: CASSYSLSGTEAFF.

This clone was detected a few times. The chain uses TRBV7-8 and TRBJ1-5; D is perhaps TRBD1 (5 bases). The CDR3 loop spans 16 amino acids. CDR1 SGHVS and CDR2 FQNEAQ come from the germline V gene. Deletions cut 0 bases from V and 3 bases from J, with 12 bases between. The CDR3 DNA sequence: TGTGCCAGCAGCTTAGCTGTCAGGGAGGACAATCAGCCCCAGCATTTT. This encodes CASSLAVREDNQPQHF.

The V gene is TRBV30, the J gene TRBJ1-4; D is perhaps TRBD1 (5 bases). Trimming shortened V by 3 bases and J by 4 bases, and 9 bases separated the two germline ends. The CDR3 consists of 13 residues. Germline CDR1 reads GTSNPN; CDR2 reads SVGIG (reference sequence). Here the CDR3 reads CAWSGTVNEKLFF. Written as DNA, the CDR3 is TGTGCCTGGAGCGGGACGGTTAATGAAAAACTGTTTTTT.

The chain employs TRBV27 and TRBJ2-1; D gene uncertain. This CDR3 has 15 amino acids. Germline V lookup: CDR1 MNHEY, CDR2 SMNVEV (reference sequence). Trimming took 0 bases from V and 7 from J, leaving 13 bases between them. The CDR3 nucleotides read TGTGCCAGCAGTTTATCGGCCGTGGTGGGGAATGAGCAGTTCTTC. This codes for CASSLSAVVGNEQFF.

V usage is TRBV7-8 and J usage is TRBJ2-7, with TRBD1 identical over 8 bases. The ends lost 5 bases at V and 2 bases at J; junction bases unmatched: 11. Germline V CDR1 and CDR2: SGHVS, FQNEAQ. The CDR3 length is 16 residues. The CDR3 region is CASSEVAGTGAYEQYF. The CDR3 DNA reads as TGTGCCAGCAGCGAAGTAGCCGGGACAGGAGCCTACGAGCAGTACTTC.

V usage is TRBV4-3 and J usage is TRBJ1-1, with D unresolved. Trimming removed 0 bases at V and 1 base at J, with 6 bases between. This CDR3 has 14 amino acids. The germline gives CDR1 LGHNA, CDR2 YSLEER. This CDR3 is CASSQERQNTEAFF. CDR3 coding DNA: TGCGCCAGCAGCCAAGAACGTCAGAACACTGAAGCTTTCTTT.

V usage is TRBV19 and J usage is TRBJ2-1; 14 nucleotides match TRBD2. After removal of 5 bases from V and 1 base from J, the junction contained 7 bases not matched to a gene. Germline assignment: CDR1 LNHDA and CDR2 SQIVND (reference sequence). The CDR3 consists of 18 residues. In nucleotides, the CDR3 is TGTGCCAGTAGTCCTGGGACTAGCGGGAGTATGTCCTACAATGAGCAGTTCTTC. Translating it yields CASSPGTSGSMSYNEQFF.

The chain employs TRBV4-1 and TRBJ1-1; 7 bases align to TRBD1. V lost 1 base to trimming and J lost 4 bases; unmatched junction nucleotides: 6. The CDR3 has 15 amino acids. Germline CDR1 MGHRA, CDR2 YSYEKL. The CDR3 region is CASSQGERTGTEAFF. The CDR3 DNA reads TGCGCCAGCAGCCAAGGAGAAAGGACAGGCACTGAAGCTTTCTTT.

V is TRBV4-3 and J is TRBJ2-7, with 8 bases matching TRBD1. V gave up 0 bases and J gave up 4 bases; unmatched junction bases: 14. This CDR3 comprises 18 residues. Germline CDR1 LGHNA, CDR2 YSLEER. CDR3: CASSQERGQQGESYEQYF. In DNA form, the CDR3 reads TGCGCCAGCAGCCAAGAAAGAGGCCAACAGGGGGAATCTTACGAGCAGTACTTC.

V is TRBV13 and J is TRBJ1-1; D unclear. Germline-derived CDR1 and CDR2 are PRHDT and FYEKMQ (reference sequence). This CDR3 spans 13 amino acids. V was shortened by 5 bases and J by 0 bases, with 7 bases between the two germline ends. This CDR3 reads CASSRDVNTEAFF. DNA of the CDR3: TGTGCCAGCAGCAGGGATGTGAACACTGAAGCTTTCTTT.

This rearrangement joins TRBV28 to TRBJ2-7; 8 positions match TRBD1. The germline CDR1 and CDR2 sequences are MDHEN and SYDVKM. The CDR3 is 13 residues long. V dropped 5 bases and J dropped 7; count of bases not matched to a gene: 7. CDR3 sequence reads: CASSPDRDGEQYF. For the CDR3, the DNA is TGTGCCAGCAGTCCGGACAGGGACGGGGAGCAGTACTTC.

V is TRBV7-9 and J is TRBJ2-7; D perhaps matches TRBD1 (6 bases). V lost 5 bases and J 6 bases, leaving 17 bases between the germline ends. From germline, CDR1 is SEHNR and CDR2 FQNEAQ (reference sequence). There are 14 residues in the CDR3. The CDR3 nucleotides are TGTGCCAGCAGCCCGTCCGGACAGCCCTCCGAGCAGTACTTC. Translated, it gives CASSPSGQPSEQYF. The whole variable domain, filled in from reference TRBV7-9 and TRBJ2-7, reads DTGVSQNPRHKITKRGQNVTFRCDPISEHNRLYWYRQTLGQGPEFLTYFQNEAQLEKSRLLSDRFSAERPKGSFSTLEIQRTEQGDSAMYLCASSPSGQPSEQYFGPGTRLTVT.

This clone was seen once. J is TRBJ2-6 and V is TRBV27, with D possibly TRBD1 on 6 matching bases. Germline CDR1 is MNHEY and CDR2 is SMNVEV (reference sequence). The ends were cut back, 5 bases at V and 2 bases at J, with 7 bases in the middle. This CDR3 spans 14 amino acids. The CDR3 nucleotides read TGTGCCAGCAGTCACAGGGCTGGGGCCAACGTCCTGACTTTC. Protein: CASSHRAGANVLTF.

The chain's CDR3 is CASSPTDTSLTDTQYF. The CDR3, as DNA: TGTGCCAGCAGCCCTACGGACACATCCTTGACAGATACGCAGTATTTT. The chain uses TRBV5-8 and TRBJ2-3, with D possibly TRBD1 on 5 matching bases. Per the germline V gene, CDR1 is SGHTS and CDR2 is YDEGEE. The CDR3 runs to 16 residues. Trimming left V 4 bases short and J 3 bases short, with 18 bases between.

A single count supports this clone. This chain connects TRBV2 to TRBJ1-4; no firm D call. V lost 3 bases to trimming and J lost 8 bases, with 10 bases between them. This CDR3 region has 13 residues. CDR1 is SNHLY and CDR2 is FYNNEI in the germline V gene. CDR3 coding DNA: TGTGCCAGCAGTGACGGCCTGGGGGAAAAACTGTTTTTT. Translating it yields CASSDGLGEKLFF.